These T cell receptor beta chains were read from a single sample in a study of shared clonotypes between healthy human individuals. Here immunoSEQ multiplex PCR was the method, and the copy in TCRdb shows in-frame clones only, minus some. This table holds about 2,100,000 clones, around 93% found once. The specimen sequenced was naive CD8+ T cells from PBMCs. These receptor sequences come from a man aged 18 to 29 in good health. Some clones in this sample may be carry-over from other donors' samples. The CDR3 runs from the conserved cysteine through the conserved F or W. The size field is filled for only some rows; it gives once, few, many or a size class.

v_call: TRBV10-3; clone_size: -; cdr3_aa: CAISPPGRGNQPQHF
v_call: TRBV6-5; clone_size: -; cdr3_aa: CASTDRDYGYTF
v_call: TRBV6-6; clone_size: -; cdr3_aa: CASSREGEQFF
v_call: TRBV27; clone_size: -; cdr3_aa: CASKMGGSSHGYTF
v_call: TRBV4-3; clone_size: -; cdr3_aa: CASSRIGTVDNEQFF
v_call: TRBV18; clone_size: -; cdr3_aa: CASSPQGLTRGNEQFF
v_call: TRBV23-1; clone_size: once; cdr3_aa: CASSQVQAGDQETQYF
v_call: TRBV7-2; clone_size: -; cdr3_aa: CASSLGAGLPYNEQFF
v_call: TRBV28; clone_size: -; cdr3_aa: CASSPPVAWGVSEQYF
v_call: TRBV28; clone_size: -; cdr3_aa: CASSLTAWDRGFSGANVLTF
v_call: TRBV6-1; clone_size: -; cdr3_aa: CASSEDQSSYNEQFF
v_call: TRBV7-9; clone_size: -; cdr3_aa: CASSLLRGSAQETQYF